The present TCR beta chain was sequenced within a study of naive and memory T cell subsets. Study-wide results and limits: Potentially, T cell activation and differentiation skew this RNA-based measurement.

Four PCR rounds used nested alpha and beta constant region primers plus the SP2 primer. Reverse transcription of blood and skin TCR RNA was primed at alpha and beta constant regions. TCRdb processed the 5' RACE reads anew with MiXCR; each CDR3 protein has one entry. The sample gives some 60,000 distinct CDR3 sequences, under 10% of which show up once; more than 7.5% is in the top ten. Concerning this clonotype: The antigen remains unidentified.

TCR cDNA received a 3' ligated oligonucleotide that carried a UMI. The CDR3 contains 15 residues. Looked up from germline, CDR1 is LGHNA and CDR2 is YNFKEQ. V was clipped by 0 bases and J by 6 bases, with 11 bases between them. V and J are TRBV4-2 and TRBJ1-4; D not resolved. The sequence was obtained from a female donor in good health. As DNA, the CDR3 is TGTGCCAGCAGCCAAGATGGGAAAGGGCATGAAAAACTGTTTTTT. Translating gives CASSQDGKGHEKLFF.